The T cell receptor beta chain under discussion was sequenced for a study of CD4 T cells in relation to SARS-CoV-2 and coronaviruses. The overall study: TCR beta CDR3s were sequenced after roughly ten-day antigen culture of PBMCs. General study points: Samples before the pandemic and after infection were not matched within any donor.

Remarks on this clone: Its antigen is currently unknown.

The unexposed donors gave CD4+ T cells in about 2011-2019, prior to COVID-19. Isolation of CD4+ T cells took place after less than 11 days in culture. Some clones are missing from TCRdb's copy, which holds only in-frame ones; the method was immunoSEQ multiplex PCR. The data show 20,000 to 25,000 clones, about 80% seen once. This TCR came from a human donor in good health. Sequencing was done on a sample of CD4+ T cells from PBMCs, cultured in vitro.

The CDR3 sequence is CASSYGSTNTGELFF. DNA for the CDR3: TGTGCCAGCAGTTACGGCAGCACGAACACCGGGGAGCTGTTTTTT. The chain carries TRBV6-6 and TRBJ2-2; D uncertain. CDR1 and CDR2 (germline): MNHNY, SVGAGI (reference sequence). The CDR3 totals 15 residues. The V and J ends lost 2 bases and 0 bases respectively, with 7 bases between them.